The rows below give T cell receptor beta chains drawn from one sample of a study of blood T cell repertoires in COVID-19. TCRdb keeps only in-frame clones here, not all; method: immunoSEQ multiplex PCR. This sample has some 82,000 clones, with under 90% found just once. Material: peripheral blood. The receptors stem from a man at least 80 years old with acute or convalescent COVID-19. Both conserved end residues are part of each CDR3. The D gene is left open where the match is weak. The size field is filled for only some rows; it gives once, few, many or a size class.

-	TRBV24-1	TRBJ1-1	-	TGTGCCACCAGTGATACGGGTAGCGCCACTGAAGCTTTCTTT	CATSDTGSATEAFF
-	TRBV2	TRBJ1-5	few	TGTGCCAGCAGTGAAAATTACAGCCATCAGCCCCAGCATTTT	CASSENYSHQPQHF
TRBD1	TRBV7-2	TRBJ2-7	-	TGTGCCAGCAGCTTAGCAATCGGGGACAGGCTATTATACGAGCAGTACTTC	CASSLAIGDRLLYEQYF
-	TRBV11-2	TRBJ1-1	-	TGTGCCAGCAGCTTCGGGAGCAGGAACACTGAAGCTTTCTTT	CASSFGSRNTEAFF
-	TRBV30	TRBJ1-5	-	TGTGCCTGGAGTACAGCTGATCAGCCCCAGCATTTT	CAWSTADQPQHF
TRBD2	TRBV18	TRBJ2-1	once	TGTGCCAGCTCACCGGGACTACACTACAATGAGCAGTTCTTC	CASSPGLHYNEQFF
-	TRBV5-4	TRBJ2-1	-	TGTGCCAGCAGCGAGGAGGTATACAATGAGCAGTTCTTC	CASSEEVYNEQFF
-	TRBV6-6	TRBJ1-1	-	TGTGCCAGCAGTCCAGGGGAGAACACTGAAGCTTTCTTT	CASSPGENTEAFF
-	TRBV13	TRBJ2-1	-	TGTGCCAGCAGCTTCGGACAGTGGGGTATGAGTAACTTCTTC	CASSFGQWGMSNFF
-	TRBV10-3	TRBJ2-5	few	TGTGCCATCAGTGAGGAGGGCAGGGGTTACCAAGAGACCCAGTACTTC	CAISEEGRGYQETQYF
-	TRBV2	TRBJ2-5	-	TGTGCCAGCAGTGAATACAACCAAGAGACCCAGTACTTC	CASSEYNQETQYF
-	TRBV11-2	TRBJ1-1	-	TGTGCCAGCAGATTAGGACAGAGGAACACTGAAGCTTTCTTT	CASRLGQRNTEAFF
TRBD1	TRBV19	TRBJ2-7	once	TGTGCCAGTAGTATTGGCCACGGGACAGGGGGTGACCCCTACGAGCGGCAGTACTTC	CASSIGHGTGGDPYERQYF
TRBD1	TRBV5-4	TRBJ1-3	-	TGTGCCAGCAGCGAACAGGGGGGAAACACCATATATTTT	CASSEQGGNTIYF
TRBD1	TRBV19	TRBJ1-5	-	TGTGCCAGTACCCTGGGGACAGGCGTCGGCAATCAGCCCCAGCATTTT	CASTLGTGVGNQPQHF
TRBD2	TRBV15	TRBJ2-5	-	TGTGCCACCGGGACTAGCGGGAGGGCCAGTGAGACCCAGTACTTC	CATGTSGRASETQYF
-	TRBV7-2	TRBJ1-1	-	TGTGCCAGCAGCTTAATGGGGCCGGGCACTGAAGCTTTCTTT	CASSLMGPGTEAFF